This T cell receptor beta chain was recorded in a study of T cell responses to AZD1222 COVID-19 vaccine. The data were produced by immunoSEQ multiplex PCR, yet TCRdb's version contains in-frame clones alone and is incomplete. The sample has more than 120,000 clones; 93% are singletons. Germline CDR1 is SGHNT and CDR2 is YYREEE (reference sequence). The CDR3 covers 16 residues. With 5 bases clipped from V and 0 bases from J, the junction kept 4 bases outside the gene matches. A note on this clone: The antigen remains unidentified.

Findings of the study overall: Repertoire sampling happened only post peak T cell response. Targeting of unmutated variant regions was reportedly seen in nearly half of spike-specific TCRs. At study baseline, merely six AZD1222 recipients were seropositive. It should be noted that donors were predominantly white British and more often female, and clonal diversity was possibly underestimated.

The chain recombines TRBV5-4 with TRBJ2-7, with TRBD2 matching 14 bases. The sequence came from an adult in good health. The sequences come from peripheral blood, collected on day 0 of AZD1222 vaccination. CDR3 region: CASSRGTSGSSYEQYF. The CDR3 nucleotides read TGTGCCAGCAGTCGAGGGACTAGCGGGAGCTCCTACGAGCAGTACTTC.